Presented here are 6 T cell receptor beta chains from one specimen sequenced in a study of cytomegalovirus exposure and HLA in healthy donors. Assay used: immunoSEQ multiplex PCR; TCRdb lists only in-frame clones, some missing. The repertoire holds over 150,000 clones, with 75% to 90% as singletons. The sample taken for sequencing was PBMCs. These receptors were collected from a man aged 18 to 30 in good health and CMV-seropositive.

This clone has a single count. The chain combines TRBV19 with TRBJ2-7; 7 nucleotides line up with TRBD1. J lost 5 bases, V lost 3 bases, and 7 bases had no gene match. Germline assignment: CDR1 LNHDA and CDR2 SQIVND (reference sequence). This CDR3 is built from 14 residues. In nucleotides, the CDR3 is TGTGCCAGTAGTATGGGAAGGGGGCAAAACGAGCAGTACTTC. Translated, it gives CASSMGRGQNEQYF. Full variable domain (rest looked up from reference TRBV19 and TRBJ2-7): DGGITQSPKYLFRKEGQNVTLSCEQNLNHDAMYWYRQDPGQGLRLIYYSQIVNDFQKGDIAEGYSVSREKKESFPLTVTSAQKNPTAFYLCASSMGRGQNEQYFGPGTRLTVT.

This clone occurred a few times. The rearrangement links TRBV18 to TRBJ1-5, with D perhaps TRBD1 (5 bases). The germline CDR1 and CDR2 sequences are KGHSH and LQKENI. Trimming stripped 3 bases from V and 0 bases from J, with 12 bases between. The CDR3 has 16 amino acids. This chain's CDR3 is CASSPAGRASNQPQHF. DNA for the CDR3: TGTGCCAGCTCACCGGCGGGACGGGCTAGCAATCAGCCCCAGCATTTT.

The rearrangement links TRBV6-1 to TRBJ2-5, with TRBD1 matching over 7 bases. The CDR3 runs to 14 residues. Germline trimming cut 11 bases from V and 2 bases from J; bases unmatched to any gene: 11. Germline assignment: CDR1 MNHNS and CDR2 SASEGT. In nucleotides, the CDR3 is TGTGCCCTTAACCGGGACAGACTACAAGAGACCCAGTACTTC. Protein: CALNRDRLQETQYF.

J is TRBJ2-1 and V is TRBV9; TRBD2 aligns across 8 bases. Germline V gives CDR1 SGDLS, CDR2 YYNGEE. Unmatched junction bases numbered 9, after V lost 0 bases and J lost 4 bases. The CDR3 has 17 amino acids. The CDR3 reads CASSVAVLLAEYNEQFF. The CDR3 DNA reads TGTGCCAGCAGCGTAGCAGTCTTACTAGCGGAGTACAATGAGCAGTTCTTC.

V is TRBV27 and J is TRBJ2-1; TRBD2 aligns across 11 bases. Germline trimming cut 2 bases from V and 2 bases from J; bases unmatched to any gene: 5. CDR1 is MNHEY, CDR2 SMNVEV, per germline (reference sequence). CDR3 size: 17 residues. Here the CDR3 DNA reads TGTGCCAGCAGTTTACCACTGACTAGCGGGGCCTACAATGAGCAGTTCTTC. Residues: CASSLPLTSGAYNEQFF.

The chain has TRBV2 and TRBJ2-5; weak D call: TRBD1 (6 bases). Between the trimmed V and J ends, which lost 7 bases and 4 bases, there was a span of 13 bases. Germline values: CDR1 SNHLY, CDR2 FYNNEI. The CDR3 sequence is 13 residues long. CDR3 residues: CASMGAEGETQYF. The CDR3 bases are TGTGCCAGCATGGGGGCCGAAGGAGAGACCCAGTACTTC.